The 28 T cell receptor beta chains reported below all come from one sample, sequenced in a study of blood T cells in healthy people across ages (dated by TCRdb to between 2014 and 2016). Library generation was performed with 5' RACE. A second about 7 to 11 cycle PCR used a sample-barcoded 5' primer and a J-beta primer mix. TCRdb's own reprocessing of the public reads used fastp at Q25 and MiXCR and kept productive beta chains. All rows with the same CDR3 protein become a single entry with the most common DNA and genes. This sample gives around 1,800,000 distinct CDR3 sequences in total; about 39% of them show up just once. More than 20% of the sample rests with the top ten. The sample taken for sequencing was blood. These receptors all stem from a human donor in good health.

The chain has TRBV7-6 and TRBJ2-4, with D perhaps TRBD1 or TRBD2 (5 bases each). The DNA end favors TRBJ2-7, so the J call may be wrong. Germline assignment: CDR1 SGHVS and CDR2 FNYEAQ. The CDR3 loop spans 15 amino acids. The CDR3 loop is CASSSQAGADHEQYF. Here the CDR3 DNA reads TGTGCCAGCAGCTCACAGGCCGGGGCGGATCACGAGCAGTACTTC.

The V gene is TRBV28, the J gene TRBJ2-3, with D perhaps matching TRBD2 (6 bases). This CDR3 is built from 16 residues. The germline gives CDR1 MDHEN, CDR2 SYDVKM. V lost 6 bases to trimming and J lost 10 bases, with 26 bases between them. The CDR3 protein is CASSLPGGYVRSSQYF. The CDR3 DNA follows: TGTGCCAGCAGCCTCCCAGGAGGGTACGTTAGGTCTTCGCAGTATTTT.

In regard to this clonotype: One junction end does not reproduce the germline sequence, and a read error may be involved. The CDR3 region has the DNA TGTGCCGGCAGTTTATCTTCCGGTGAAAAACTGTTTTTT. It is translated as CAGSLSSGEKLFF. The chain is built from TRBV12-3 or TRBV12-4 and TRBJ1-4, with D unresolved. The CDR3 runs 13 residues.

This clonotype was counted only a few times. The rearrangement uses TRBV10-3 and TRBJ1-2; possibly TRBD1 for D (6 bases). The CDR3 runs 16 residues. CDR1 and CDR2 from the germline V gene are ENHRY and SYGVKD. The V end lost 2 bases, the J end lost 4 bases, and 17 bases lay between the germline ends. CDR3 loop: CAISEAGHDTLYGYTF. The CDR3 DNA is TGTGCCATCAGTGAGGCGGGACACGACACCCTCTATGGCTACACCTTC.

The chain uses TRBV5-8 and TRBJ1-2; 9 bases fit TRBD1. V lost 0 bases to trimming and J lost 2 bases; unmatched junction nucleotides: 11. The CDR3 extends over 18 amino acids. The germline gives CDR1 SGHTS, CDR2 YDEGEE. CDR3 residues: CASSLGFWDRVKNYGYTF. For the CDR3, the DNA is TGTGCCAGCAGCTTGGGATTTTGGGACAGGGTTAAAAACTATGGCTACACCTTC.

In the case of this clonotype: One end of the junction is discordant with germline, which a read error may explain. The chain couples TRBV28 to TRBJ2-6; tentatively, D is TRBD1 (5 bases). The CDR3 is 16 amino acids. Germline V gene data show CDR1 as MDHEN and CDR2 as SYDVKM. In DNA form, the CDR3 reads TGTGTCAGCAGTGTAGGTGGGGTATCTGGGGCCAACGTCCAGACTTTC. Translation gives CVSSVGGVSGANVQTF.

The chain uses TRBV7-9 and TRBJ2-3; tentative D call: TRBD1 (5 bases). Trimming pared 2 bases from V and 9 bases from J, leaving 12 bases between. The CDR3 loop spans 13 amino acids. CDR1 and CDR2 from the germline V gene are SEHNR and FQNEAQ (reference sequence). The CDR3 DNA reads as TGTGCCAGCAGCTTAAACTCTCAGGGCACGCAGTATTTT. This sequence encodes CASSLNSQGTQYF.

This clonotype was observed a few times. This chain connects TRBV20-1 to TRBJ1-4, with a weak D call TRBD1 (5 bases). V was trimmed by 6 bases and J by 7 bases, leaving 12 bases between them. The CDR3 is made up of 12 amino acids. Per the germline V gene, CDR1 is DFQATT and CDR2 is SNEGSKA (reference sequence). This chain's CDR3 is CSANQGPEKLFF. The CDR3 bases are TGCAGTGCAAACCAGGGCCCTGAAAAACTGTTTTTT.

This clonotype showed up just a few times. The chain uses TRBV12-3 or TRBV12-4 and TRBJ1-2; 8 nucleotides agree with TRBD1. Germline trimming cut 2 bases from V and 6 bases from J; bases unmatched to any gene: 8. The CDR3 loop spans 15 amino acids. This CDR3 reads CASSLPGGVRNGYTF. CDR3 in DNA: TGTGCCAGCAGTTTACCAGGGGGCGTTAGGAATGGCTACACCTTC.

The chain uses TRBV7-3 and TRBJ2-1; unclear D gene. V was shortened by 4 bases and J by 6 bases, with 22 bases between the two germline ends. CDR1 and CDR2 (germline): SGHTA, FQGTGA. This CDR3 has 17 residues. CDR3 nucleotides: TGTGCCAGCAGCTCACTCCCCCCAGATAATCCAATCAATGAGCAGTTCTTC. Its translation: CASSSLPPDNPINEQFF.

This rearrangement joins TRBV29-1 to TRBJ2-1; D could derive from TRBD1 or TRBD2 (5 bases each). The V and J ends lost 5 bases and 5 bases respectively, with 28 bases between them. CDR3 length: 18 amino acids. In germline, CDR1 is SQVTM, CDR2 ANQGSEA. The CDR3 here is CSVLTLKGTRLVDNEQFF. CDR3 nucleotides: TGCAGCGTTTTGACCCTGAAGGGGACCCGCCTAGTGGACAATGAGCAGTTCTTC.

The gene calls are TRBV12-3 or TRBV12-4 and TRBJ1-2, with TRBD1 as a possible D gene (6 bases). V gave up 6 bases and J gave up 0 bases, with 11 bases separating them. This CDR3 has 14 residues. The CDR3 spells CASRGGQPNYGYTF. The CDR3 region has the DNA TGTGCCAGCAGGGGAGGACAGCCTAACTATGGCTACACCTTC.

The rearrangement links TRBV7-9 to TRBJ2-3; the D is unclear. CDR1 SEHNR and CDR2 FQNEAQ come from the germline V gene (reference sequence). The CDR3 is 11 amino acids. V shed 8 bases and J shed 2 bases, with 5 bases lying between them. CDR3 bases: TGTGCCAGCGAGATCACAGATACGCAGTATTTT. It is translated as CASEITDTQYF.

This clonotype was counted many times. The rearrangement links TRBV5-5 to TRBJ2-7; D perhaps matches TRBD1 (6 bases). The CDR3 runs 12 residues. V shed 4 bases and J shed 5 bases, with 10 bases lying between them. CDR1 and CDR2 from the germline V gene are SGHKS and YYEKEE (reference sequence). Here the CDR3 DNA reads TGTGCCAGCAGCCCGCGGACAGACGAGCAGTACTTC. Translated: CASSPRTDEQYF.

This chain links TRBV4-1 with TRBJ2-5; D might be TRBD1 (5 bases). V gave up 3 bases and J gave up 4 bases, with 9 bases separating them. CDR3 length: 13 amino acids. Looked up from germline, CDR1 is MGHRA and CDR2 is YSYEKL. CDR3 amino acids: CASSHRVGETQYF. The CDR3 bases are TGCGCCAGCAGCCACAGGGTGGGAGAGACCCAGTACTTC.

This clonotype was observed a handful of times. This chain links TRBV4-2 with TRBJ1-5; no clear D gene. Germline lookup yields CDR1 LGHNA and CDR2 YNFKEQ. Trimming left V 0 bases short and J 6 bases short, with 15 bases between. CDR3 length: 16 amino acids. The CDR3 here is CASSQEGTPTGQPQHF. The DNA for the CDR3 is TGTGCCAGCAGCCAAGAGGGAACTCCAACGGGTCAGCCCCAGCATTTT.

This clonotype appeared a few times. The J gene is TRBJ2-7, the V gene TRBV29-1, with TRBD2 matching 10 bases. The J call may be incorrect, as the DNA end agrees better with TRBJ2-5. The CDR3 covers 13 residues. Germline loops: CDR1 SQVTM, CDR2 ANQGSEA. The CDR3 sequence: CSAAPSGGGTQYF. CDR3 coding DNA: TGCAGCGCTGCGCCTAGCGGGGGAGGGACCCAGTACTTC.

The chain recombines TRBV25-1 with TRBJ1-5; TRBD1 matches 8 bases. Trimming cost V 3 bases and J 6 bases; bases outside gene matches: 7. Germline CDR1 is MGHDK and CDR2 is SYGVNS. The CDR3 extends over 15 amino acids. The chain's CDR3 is CASSDPGQGRQPQHF. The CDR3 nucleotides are TGTGCCAGCAGTGATCCAGGACAGGGACGTCAGCCCCAGCATTTT.

As DNA, the CDR3 is TGTGCCTGGAGTCCGGGGGCTGACACTGAAGCTTTCTTT. It translates to CAWSPGADTEAFF. The chain is built from TRBV30 and TRBJ1-1, with D perhaps TRBD1 (6 bases). Looked up from germline, CDR1 is GTSNPN and CDR2 is SVGIG (reference sequence). The CDR3 is 13 residues long. V dropped 2 bases and J dropped 3 bases, with 10 bases sitting between them.

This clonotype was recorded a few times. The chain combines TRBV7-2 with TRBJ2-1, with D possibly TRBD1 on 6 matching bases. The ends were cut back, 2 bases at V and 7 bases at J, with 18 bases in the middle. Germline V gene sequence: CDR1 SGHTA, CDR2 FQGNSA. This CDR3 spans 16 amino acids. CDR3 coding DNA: TGTGCCAGCAGCTTAAGGGTGGGGTGGGGGCGAAATGAGCAGTTCTTC. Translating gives CASSLRVGWGRNEQFF.

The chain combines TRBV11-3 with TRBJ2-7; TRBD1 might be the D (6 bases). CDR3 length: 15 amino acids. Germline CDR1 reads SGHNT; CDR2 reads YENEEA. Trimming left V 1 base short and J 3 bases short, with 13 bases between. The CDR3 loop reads CASSLARNRDYEQYF. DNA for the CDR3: TGTGCCAGCAGCTTAGCCCGCAACAGGGACTACGAGCAGTACTTC.

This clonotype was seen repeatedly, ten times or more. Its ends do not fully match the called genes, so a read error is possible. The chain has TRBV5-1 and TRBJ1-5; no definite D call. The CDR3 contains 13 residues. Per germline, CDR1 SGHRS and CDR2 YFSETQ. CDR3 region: CASSLDVGQPQHF. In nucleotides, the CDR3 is TGTGCCAGCAGCTTGGATGTAGGCCAGCCCCAGCATTTT. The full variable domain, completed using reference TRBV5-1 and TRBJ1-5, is KAGVTQTPRYLIKTRGQQVTLSCSPISGHRSVSWYQQTPGQGLQFLFEYFSETQRNKGNFPGRFSGRQFSNSRSEMNVSTLELGDSALYLCASSLDVGQPQHFGDGTRLSIL.

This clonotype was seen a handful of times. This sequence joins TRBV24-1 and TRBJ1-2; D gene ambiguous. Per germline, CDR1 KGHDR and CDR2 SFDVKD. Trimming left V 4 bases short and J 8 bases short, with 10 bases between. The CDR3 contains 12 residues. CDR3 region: CATSDPKYGYTF. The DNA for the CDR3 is TGTGCCACCAGTGACCCCAAGTACGGCTACACCTTC.

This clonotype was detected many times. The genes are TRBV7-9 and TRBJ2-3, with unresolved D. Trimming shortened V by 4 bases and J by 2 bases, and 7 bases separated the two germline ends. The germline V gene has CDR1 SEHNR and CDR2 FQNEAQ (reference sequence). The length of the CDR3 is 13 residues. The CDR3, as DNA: TGTGCCAGCAGCTCCTCCCTCACAGATACGCAGTATTTT. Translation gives CASSSSLTDTQYF.

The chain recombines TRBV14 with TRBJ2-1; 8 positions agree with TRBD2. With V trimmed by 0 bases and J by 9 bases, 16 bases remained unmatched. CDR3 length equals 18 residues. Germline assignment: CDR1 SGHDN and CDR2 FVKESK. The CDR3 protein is CASSQERGGLVRLGEQFF. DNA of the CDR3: TGTGCCAGCAGCCAAGAACGGGGGGGCCTGGTTCGTTTGGGTGAGCAGTTCTTC. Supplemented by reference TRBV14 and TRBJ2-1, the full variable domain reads EAGVTQFPSHSVIEKGQTVTLRCDPISGHDNLYWYRRVMGKEIKFLLHFVKESKQDESGMPNNRFLAERTGGTYSTLKVQPAELEDSGVYFCASSQERGGLVRLGEQFFGPGTRLTVL.

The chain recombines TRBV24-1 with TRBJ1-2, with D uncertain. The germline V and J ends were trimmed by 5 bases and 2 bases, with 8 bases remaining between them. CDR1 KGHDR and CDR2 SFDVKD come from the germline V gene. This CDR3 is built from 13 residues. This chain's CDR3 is CATSVAGNYGYTF. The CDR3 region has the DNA TGTGCCACCAGTGTAGCTGGCAACTATGGCTACACCTTC.

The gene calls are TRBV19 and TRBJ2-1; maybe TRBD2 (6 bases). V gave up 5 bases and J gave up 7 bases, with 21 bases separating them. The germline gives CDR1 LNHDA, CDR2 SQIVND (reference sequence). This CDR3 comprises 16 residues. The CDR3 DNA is TGTGCCAGTAGTGGGGAGGACTACCTCACTAATAATGAGCAGTTCTTC. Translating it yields CASSGEDYLTNNEQFF. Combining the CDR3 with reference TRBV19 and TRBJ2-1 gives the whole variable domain DGGITQSPKYLFRKEGQNVTLSCEQNLNHDAMYWYRQDPGQGLRLIYYSQIVNDFQKGDIAEGYSVSREKKESFPLTVTSAQKNPTAFYLCASSGEDYLTNNEQFFGPGTRLTVL.

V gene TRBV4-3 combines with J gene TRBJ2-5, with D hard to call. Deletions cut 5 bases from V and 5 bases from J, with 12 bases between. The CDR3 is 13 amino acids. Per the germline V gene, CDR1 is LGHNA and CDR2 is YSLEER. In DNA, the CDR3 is TGCGCCAGCAGCAAAATCCTGCCGGAGACCCAGTACTTC. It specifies CASSKILPETQYF.